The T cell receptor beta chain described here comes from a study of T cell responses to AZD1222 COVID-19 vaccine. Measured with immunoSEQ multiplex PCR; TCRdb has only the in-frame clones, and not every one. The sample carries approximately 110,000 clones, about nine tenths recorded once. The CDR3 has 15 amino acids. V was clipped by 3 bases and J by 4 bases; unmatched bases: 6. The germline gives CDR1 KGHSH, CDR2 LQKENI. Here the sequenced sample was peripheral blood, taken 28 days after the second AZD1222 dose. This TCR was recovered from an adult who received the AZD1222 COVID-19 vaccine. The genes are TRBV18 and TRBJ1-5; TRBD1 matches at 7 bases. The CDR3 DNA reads TGTGCCAGCTCACCGGCAGGGGGGTTGAATCAGCCCCAGCATTTT. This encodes CASSPAGGLNQPQHF.